These T cell receptor beta chains were read from a single sample in a study of T cells after posttransplantation cyclophosphamide. Sequencing used immunoSEQ multiplex PCR; TCRdb keeps in-frame clones, though not all of them. The table includes more than 3,000 clones, around 95% detected once. Sequencing was done on a sample of naive CD4+ T cells sorted from PBMCs. These receptors were taken from a man in his fifties. The CDR3 runs from the conserved cysteine through the conserved F or W. Each record gives: D gene, CDR3 length, V gene, clone size, J gene, CDR3 protein, CDR3 DNA. A D gene is named only where the DNA matches it firmly. The listing skips clone size in some rows; elsewhere it reads once, few, many or a size class.

-,14,TRBV30,-,TRBJ1-5,CAWSRDTTNQPQHF,TGTGCCTGGAGTCGAGACACCACAAATCAGCCCCAGCATTTT
TRBD1,12,TRBV30,-,TRBJ1-1,CAIGQGNTEAFF,TGTGCCATCGGACAGGGGAACACTGAAGCTTTCTTT
-,15,TRBV28,-,TRBJ2-7,CASGDGWRATYEQYF,TGTGCCAGCGGCGATGGCTGGCGGGCAACCTACGAGCAGTACTTC
TRBD1,17,TRBV10-3,-,TRBJ2-1,CAISGTGGYPSYNEQFF,TGTGCCATCAGTGGAACAGGGGGCTACCCCTCTTACAATGAGCAGTTCTTC
-,13,TRBV19,-,TRBJ1-6,CASSMGLFSPLHF,TGTGCCAGTAGTATGGGGCTGTTTTCACCCCTCCACTTT
-,15,TRBV19,-,TRBJ2-5,CASSIDSASQETQYF,TGTGCCAGTAGTATAGATTCAGCTAGCCAAGAGACCCAGTACTTC
-,16,TRBV10-3,-,TRBJ2-2,CAISESRTRGAGELFF,TGTGCCATCAGTGAGTCTAGGACAAGGGGCGCCGGGGAGCTGTTTTTT
TRBD1,16,TRBV5-1,-,TRBJ2-5,CASSLRTGSNQETQYF,TGCGCCAGCAGCCTGAGGACAGGGTCCAACCAAGAGACCCAGTACTTC
TRBD1,15,TRBV19,-,TRBJ1-2,CASSPDRGSNYGYTF,TGTGCCAGTAGTCCAGACAGGGGAAGTAACTATGGCTACACCTTC
-,14,TRBV5-1,-,TRBJ1-4,CASSLEAGAEKLFF,TGCGCCAGCAGCTTGGAGGCAGGGGCTGAAAAACTGTTTTTT
-,13,TRBV4-1,-,TRBJ2-5,CASSQVGAETQYF,TGCGCCAGCAGCCAAGTAGGGGCAGAGACCCAGTACTTC
TRBD2,14,TRBV2,once,TRBJ2-3,CASSEGSGTISARF,TGTGCCAGCAGTGAGGGTTCCGGGACTATTTCTGCGAGATTT
TRBD1,13,TRBV7-2,-,TRBJ1-6,CASSSDRAAPLHF,TGTGCCAGCAGCTCGGACAGGGCAGCACCCCTCCACTTT
TRBD1,14,TRBV18,-,TRBJ1-2,CASSPTGINYGYTF,TGTGCCAGCTCACCGACAGGGATAAACTATGGCTACACCTTC
-,14,TRBV2,-,TRBJ2-5,CASSEGTRKETQYF,TGTGCCAGCAGTGAAGGGACACGGAAAGAGACCCAGTACTTC
-,10,TRBV20-1,-,TRBJ2-5,CSARQETQYF,TGCAGTGCTAGGCAGGAGACCCAGTACTTC
-,15,TRBV7-2,-,TRBJ2-2,CASSLVWGRTGELFF,TGTGCCAGCAGCTTAGTGTGGGGCCGCACCGGGGAGCTGTTTTTT
-,13,TRBV28,once,TRBJ1-2,CASTILGGYGYTF,TGTGCCAGCACCATACTGGGGGGGTATGGCTACACCTTC
-,14,TRBV11-3,-,TRBJ2-7,CASSLDHGDYEQYF,TGTGCCAGCAGCTTAGATCACGGGGACTACGAGCAGTACTTC
-,13,TRBV2,-,TRBJ2-7,CASSVRQSGEQYF,TGTGCCAGCAGTGTAAGACAAAGTGGCGAGCAGTACTTC
-,12,TRBV6-1,-,TRBJ2-1,CASSEQNNEQFF,TGTGCCAGCAGTGAACAGAACAATGAGCAGTTCTTC
TRBD2,14,TRBV7-2,-,TRBJ2-5,CASSLAGGEETQYF,TGTGCCAGCAGCTTAGCGGGAGGGGAAGAGACCCAGTACTTC
TRBD1,13,TRBV9,-,TRBJ1-1,CASRGSQGEEAFF,TGTGCCAGCAGAGGATCCCAGGGGGAAGAAGCTTTCTTT
-,16,TRBV6-6,-,TRBJ1-3,CASSPSKSKRRNTIYF,TGTGCCAGCAGTCCCTCAAAGTCCAAGCGGCGAAACACCATATATTTT
TRBD2,16,TRBV18,-,TRBJ2-6,CASSLGGAAGANVLTF,TGTGCCAGCTCACTGGGAGGGGCTGCTGGGGCCAACGTCCTGACTTTC
TRBD1,16,TRBV5-6,-,TRBJ1-6,CASSLISGTVNSPLHF,TGTGCCAGCAGCTTGATTAGCGGGACAGTAAATTCACCCCTCCACTTT
-,14,TRBV7-2,-,TRBJ1-4,CASSLTGRDEKLFF,TGTGCCAGCAGCTTAACAGGGAGGGATGAAAAACTGTTTTTT
-,13,TRBV5-1,-,TRBJ2-3,CASSSVPTDTQYF,TGCGCCAGCAGCTCAGTACCCACAGATACGCAGTATTTT
TRBD1,15,TRBV7-6,-,TRBJ1-6,CASSLTGHNNSPLHF,TGTGCCAGCAGCCTGACAGGGCACAATAATTCACCCCTCCACTTT
-,12,TRBV5-1,-,TRBJ1-2,CASSLGGRGYTF,TGCGCCAGCAGCTTGGGAGGTCGTGGCTACACCTTC
-,11,TRBV6-1,-,TRBJ1-2,CASMVSGGYTF,TGTGCCAGCATGGTCAGCGGGGGCTACACCTTC
TRBD1,20,TRBV10-3,-,TRBJ2-1,CAISERPFAPGQGPADEQFF,TGTGCCATCAGTGAACGACCTTTCGCCCCGGGACAGGGTCCGGCAGATGAGCAGTTCTTC
-,13,TRBV7-3,-,TRBJ1-1,CASSTSGNTEAFF,TGTGCCAGCAGCACTTCAGGTAACACTGAAGCTTTCTTT
-,15,TRBV11-2,-,TRBJ2-2,CASSLAQIRTGELFF,TGTGCCAGCAGCCTTGCACAGATACGAACCGGGGAGCTGTTTTTT
-,15,TRBV9,-,TRBJ1-1,CASSPSGGSSTEAFF,TGTGCCAGCAGCCCTAGTGGGGGCAGTAGCACTGAAGCTTTCTTT
-,12,TRBV18,-,TRBJ1-1,CASSPGVTEAFF,TGTGCCAGTTCTCCAGGAGTCACTGAAGCTTTCTTT
TRBD2,17,TRBV19,-,TRBJ2-1,CASSIAGLAGRYNEQFF,TGTGCCAGTAGTATTGCGGGGCTAGCGGGCCGCTACAATGAGCAGTTCTTC
TRBD1,13,TRBV19,-,TRBJ2-5,CASRNRGEETQYF,TGTGCCAGTAGAAACAGGGGTGAGGAGACCCAGTACTTC
TRBD1,12,TRBV28,-,TRBJ1-6,CASNFDRGPLHF,TGTGCCAGCAACTTCGACAGGGGCCCCCTCCACTTT
-,14,TRBV10-2,-,TRBJ1-1,CASRDYGGNTEAFF,TGCGCCAGCAGAGACTACGGCGGGAACACTGAAGCTTTCTTT
-,14,TRBV19,-,TRBJ1-1,CASSKRETNTEAFF,TGTGCCAGTAGTAAACGGGAAACGAACACTGAAGCTTTCTTT
-,13,TRBV9,few,TRBJ2-5,CASSAHSVETQYF,TGTGCCAGCAGCGCTCACAGTGTGGAGACCCAGTACTTC
TRBD1,13,TRBV6-5,once,TRBJ2-1,CASRGTGRDEQFF,TGTGCCAGCAGGGGGACAGGGCGGGATGAGCAGTTCTTC
TRBD1,15,TRBV7-3,-,TRBJ1-1,CASSLRGQGSPEAFF,TGTGCCAGCAGCTTAAGGGGACAGGGGAGCCCTGAAGCTTTCTTT
TRBD1,15,TRBV10-3,-,TRBJ1-6,CAISESGDRHSPLHF,TGTGCCATCAGTGAGTCCGGGGACAGACATTCACCCCTCCACTTT
TRBD1,14,TRBV2,-,TRBJ1-3,CASRRTGSGNTIYF,TGTGCCAGCAGGAGGACAGGCTCTGGAAACACCATATATTTT
-,12,TRBV6-6,-,TRBJ1-5,CASSYLNQPQHF,TGTGCCAGCAGTTACCTCAATCAGCCCCAGCATTTT
-,15,TRBV5-8,-,TRBJ2-7,CASSLVGSSSYEQYF,TGTGCCAGCAGCTTAGTCGGGTCCTCCTCCTACGAGCAGTACTTC
-,14,TRBV6-1,once,TRBJ2-2,CASNRGEGTGELFF,TGTGCCAGCAACAGGGGGGAGGGCACCGGGGAGCTGTTTTTT
-,12,TRBV6-1,-,TRBJ1-1,CASSHRDTEAFF,TGTGCCAGCAGCCACCGAGACACTGAAGCTTTCTTT
TRBD1,14,TRBV28,-,TRBJ1-2,CASSLGQGADGYTF,TGTGCCAGCAGTTTGGGTCAGGGGGCCGATGGCTACACCTTC
-,17,TRBV6-1,once,TRBJ2-3,CASSEEWAGRPADTQYF,TGTGCCAGCAGTGAAGAGTGGGCCGGGAGACCCGCAGATACGCAGTATTTT
-,15,TRBV19,-,TRBJ1-2,CASSIAQGSKNGYTF,TGTGCCAGTAGTATAGCGCAGGGGAGCAAGAATGGCTACACCTTC
TRBD1,14,TRBV6-1,-,TRBJ1-1,CASSRAGGYTEAFF,TGTGCCAGCAGCCGGGCAGGGGGCTACACTGAAGCTTTCTTT
-,13,TRBV5-1,-,TRBJ1-2,CASWGTGSYGYTF,TGCGCCAGCTGGGGAACAGGCTCCTATGGCTACACCTTC
-,16,TRBV19,-,TRBJ2-2,CASSIRSGVDTGELFF,TGTGCCAGTAGTATACGGTCAGGGGTCGACACCGGGGAGCTGTTTTTT
-,15,TRBV28,-,TRBJ1-5,CASSFPRGHNQPQHF,TGTGCCAGCAGTTTTCCCAGGGGACACAATCAGCCCCAGCATTTT
TRBD1,13,TRBV2,few,TRBJ1-1,CASTTGENTEAFF,TGTGCCTCAACGACAGGGGAGAACACTGAAGCTTTCTTT
TRBD2,15,TRBV6-4,-,TRBJ2-3,CASRLDHGGTDTQYF,TGTGCCAGCAGATTGGACCACGGGGGGACAGATACGCAGTATTTT